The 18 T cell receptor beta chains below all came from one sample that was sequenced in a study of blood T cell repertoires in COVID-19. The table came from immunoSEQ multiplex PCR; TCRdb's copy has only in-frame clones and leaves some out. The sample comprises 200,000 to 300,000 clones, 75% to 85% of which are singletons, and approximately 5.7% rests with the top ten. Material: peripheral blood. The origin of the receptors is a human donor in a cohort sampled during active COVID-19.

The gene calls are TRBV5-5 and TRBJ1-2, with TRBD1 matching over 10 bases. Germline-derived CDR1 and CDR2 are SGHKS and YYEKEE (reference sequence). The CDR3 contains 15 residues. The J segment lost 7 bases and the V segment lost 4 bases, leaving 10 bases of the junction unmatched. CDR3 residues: CASSAPGTGDGGYTF. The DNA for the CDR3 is TGTGCCAGCAGCGCTCCCGGGACAGGGGACGGTGGCTACACCTTC. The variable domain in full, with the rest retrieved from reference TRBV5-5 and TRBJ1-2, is DAGVTQSPTHLIKTRGQQVTLRCSPISGHKSVSWYQQVLGQGPQFIFQYYEKEERGRGNFPDRFSARQFPNYSSELNVNALLLGDSALYLCASSAPGTGDGGYTFGSGTRLTVV.

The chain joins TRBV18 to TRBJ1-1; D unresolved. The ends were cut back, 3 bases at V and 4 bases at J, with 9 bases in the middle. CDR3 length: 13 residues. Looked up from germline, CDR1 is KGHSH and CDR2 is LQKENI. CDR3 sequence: CASSPGVGTEAFF. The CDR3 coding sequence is TGTGCCAGCTCACCGGGAGTAGGCACTGAAGCTTTCTTT. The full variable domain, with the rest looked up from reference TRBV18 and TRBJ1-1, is NAGVMQNPRHLVRRRGQEARLRCSPMKGHSHVYWYRQLPEEGLKFMVYLQKENIIDESGMPKERFSAEFPKEGPSILRIQQVVRGDSAAYFCASSPGVGTEAFFGQGTRLTVV.

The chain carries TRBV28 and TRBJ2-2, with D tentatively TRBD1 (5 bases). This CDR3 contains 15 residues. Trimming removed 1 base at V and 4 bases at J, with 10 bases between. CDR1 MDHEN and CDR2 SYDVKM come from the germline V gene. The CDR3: CASSLFRVGTGELFF. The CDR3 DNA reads TGTGCCAGCAGTTTATTCAGGGTCGGCACCGGGGAGCTGTTTTTT.

The CDR3 DNA sequence: TGCGCCAGCAGCCAAGGTGCTTCGACAGGGCCAAACACTGAAGCTTTCTTT. As protein: CASSQGASTGPNTEAFF. The chain joins TRBV4-1 to TRBJ1-1; 7 nucleotides match TRBD1. This CDR3 is built from 17 residues. From germline, CDR1 is MGHRA and CDR2 YSYEKL. The trim removed 1 base at V and 2 bases at J, leaving 10 bases unmatched.

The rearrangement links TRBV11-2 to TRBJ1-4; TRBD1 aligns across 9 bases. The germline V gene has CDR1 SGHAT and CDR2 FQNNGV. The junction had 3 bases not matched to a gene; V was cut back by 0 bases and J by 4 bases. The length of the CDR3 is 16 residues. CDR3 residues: CASSLDGGQGNEKLFF. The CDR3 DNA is TGTGCCAGCAGCTTAGACGGGGGACAGGGTAATGAAAAACTGTTTTTT.

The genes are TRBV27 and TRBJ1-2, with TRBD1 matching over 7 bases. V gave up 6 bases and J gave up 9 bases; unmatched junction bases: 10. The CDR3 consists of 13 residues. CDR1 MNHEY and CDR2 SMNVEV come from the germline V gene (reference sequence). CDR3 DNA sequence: TGTGCCAGCAGCTCCCAACAGGGGTATAGCTACACCTTC. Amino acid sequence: CASSSQQGYSYTF.

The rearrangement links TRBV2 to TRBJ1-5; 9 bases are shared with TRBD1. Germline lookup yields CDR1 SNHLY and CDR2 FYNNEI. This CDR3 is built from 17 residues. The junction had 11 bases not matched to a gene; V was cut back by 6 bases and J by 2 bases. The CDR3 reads CASSLSRDRAGNQPQHF. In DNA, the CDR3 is TGTGCCAGCAGCCTGAGCCGGGACAGGGCCGGCAATCAGCCCCAGCATTTT.

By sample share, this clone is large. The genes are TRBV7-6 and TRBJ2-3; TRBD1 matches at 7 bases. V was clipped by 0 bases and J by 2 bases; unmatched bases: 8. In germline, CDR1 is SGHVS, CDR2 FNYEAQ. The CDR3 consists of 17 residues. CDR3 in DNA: TGTGCCAGCAGCTTAGCATTGCAGGGGGATTTCACAGATACGCAGTATTTT. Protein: CASSLALQGDFTDTQYF.

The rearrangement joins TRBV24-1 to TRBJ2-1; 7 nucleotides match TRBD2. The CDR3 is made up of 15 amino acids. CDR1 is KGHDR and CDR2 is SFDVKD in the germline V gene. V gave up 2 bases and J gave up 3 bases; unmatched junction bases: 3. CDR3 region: CATSDSAGLYNEQFF. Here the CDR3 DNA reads TGTGCCACCAGTGATTCAGCGGGGCTCTACAATGAGCAGTTCTTC.

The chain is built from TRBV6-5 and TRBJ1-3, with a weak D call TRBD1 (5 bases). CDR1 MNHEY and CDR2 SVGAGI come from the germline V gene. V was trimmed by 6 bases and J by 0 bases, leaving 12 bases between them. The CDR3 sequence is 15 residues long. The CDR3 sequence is CASRTGLTSGNTIYF. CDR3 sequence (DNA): TGTGCCAGCAGAACGGGACTGACCTCTGGAAACACCATATATTTT.

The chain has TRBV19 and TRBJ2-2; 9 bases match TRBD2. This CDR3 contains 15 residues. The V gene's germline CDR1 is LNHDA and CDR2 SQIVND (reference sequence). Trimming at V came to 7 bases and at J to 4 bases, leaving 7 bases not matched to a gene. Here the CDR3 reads CASMRRGGLTGELFF. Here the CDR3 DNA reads TGTGCCAGTATGCGGCGGGGGGGCCTCACCGGGGAGCTGTTTTTT.

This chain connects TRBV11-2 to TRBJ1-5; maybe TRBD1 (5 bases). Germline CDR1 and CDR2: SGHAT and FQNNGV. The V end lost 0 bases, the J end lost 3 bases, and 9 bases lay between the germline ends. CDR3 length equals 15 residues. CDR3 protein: CASSLDRVDNQPQHF. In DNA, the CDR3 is TGTGCCAGCAGCTTAGACAGGGTGGACAATCAGCCCCAGCATTTT.

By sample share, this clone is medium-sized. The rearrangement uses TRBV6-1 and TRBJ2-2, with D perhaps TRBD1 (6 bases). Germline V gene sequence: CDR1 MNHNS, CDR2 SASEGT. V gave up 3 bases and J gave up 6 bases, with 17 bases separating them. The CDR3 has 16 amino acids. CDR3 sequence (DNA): TGTGCCAGCAGTGAGCTTATGGGGGCCGGTGCCGGGGAGCTGTTTTTT. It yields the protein CASSELMGAGAGELFF.

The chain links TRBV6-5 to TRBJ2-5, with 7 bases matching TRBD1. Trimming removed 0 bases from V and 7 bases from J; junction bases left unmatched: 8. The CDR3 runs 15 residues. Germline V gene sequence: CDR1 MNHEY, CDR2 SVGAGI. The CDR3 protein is CASSYSPRQGWTQYF. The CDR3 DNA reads TGTGCCAGCAGTTACTCTCCCAGACAGGGATGGACCCAGTACTTC.

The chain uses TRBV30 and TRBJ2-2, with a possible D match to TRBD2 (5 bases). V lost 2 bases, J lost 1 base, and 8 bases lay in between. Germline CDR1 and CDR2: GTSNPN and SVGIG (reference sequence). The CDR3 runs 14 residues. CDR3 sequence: CAWSLLVNTGELFF. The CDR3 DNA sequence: TGTGCCTGGAGTCTACTAGTGAACACCGGGGAGCTGTTTTTT.

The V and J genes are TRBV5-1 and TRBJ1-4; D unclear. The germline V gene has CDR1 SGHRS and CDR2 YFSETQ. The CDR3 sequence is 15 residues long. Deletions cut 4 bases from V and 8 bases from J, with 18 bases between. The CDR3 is CASSQRTGPGEKLFF. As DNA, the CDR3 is TGCGCCAGCAGCCAAAGGACCGGACCGGGGGAAAAACTGTTTTTT.

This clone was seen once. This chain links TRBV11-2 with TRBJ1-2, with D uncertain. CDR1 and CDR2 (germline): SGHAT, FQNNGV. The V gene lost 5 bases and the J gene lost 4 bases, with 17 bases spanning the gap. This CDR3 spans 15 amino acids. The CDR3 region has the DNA TGTGCCAGCAGCCCCATCCACGCCGAGGGCTATGGCTACACCTTC. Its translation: CASSPIHAEGYGYTF.

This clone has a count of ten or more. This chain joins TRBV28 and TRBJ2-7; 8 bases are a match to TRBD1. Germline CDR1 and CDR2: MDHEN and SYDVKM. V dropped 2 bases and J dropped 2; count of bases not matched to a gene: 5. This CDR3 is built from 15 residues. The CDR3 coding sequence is TGTGCCAGCAGTTTAACCGGGACAGGCCCCTACGAGCAGTACTTC. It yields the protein CASSLTGTGPYEQYF.